Following are 31 T cell receptor beta chains from one sample sequenced in a study of blood T cell repertoires in COVID-19. Some clones are missing from TCRdb's copy, which holds only in-frame ones; the method was immunoSEQ multiplex PCR. Of approximately 180,000 clones listed, nearly 90% are singletons. Specimen: peripheral blood. The source of these receptors is a man in his sixties with active or convalescent COVID-19.

The chain joins TRBV5-4 to TRBJ1-2; D possibly corresponds to TRBD1 (5 bases). CDR1 is SGHNT and CDR2 is YYREEE in the germline V gene (reference sequence). Trimming stripped 1 base from V and 6 bases from J, with 13 bases between. The CDR3 consists of 14 residues. This chain's CDR3 is CASSLIPQENGYTF. As DNA, the CDR3 is TGTGCCAGCAGCTTGATCCCACAGGAGAATGGCTACACCTTC.

The chain carries TRBV7-9 and TRBJ1-1; D remains ambiguous. Germline V gene lookup returns CDR1 SEHNR and CDR2 FQNEAQ (reference sequence). The V gene lost 4 bases and the J gene lost 4 bases, with 10 bases spanning the gap. The CDR3 is 13 amino acids. The CDR3 sequence: CASSSRGSTEAFF. DNA for the CDR3: TGTGCCAGCAGCTCCAGAGGGAGCACTGAAGCTTTCTTT.

The chain is built from TRBV5-4 and TRBJ2-3, with D perhaps matching TRBD2 (7 bases). The germline V gene encodes CDR1 SGHNT and CDR2 YYREEE (reference sequence). The ends were cut back, 0 bases at V and 1 base at J, with 12 bases in the middle. The CDR3 is 16 amino acids. DNA for the CDR3: TGTGCCAGCAGCTTGGGGCGAGGGGGGGGCACAGATACGCAGTATTTT. This sequence encodes CASSLGRGGGTDTQYF.

The rearrangement joins TRBV6-6 to TRBJ2-5, with TRBD2 identical over 13 bases. V dropped 4 bases and J dropped 5; count of bases not matched to a gene: 4. The CDR3 sequence is 15 residues long. In germline, CDR1 is MNHNY, CDR2 SVGAGI (reference sequence). The CDR3, as DNA: TGTGCCAGCAGTTTAACTAGCGGGGGGGCGGAGACCCAGTACTTC. It specifies CASSLTSGGAETQYF.

This clone was detected only a few times. V usage is TRBV29-1 and J usage is TRBJ2-2; 14 nucleotides match TRBD2. V trimming: 5 bases; J trimming: 4 bases; junction bases outside the gene matches: 6. There are 16 residues in the CDR3. In germline, CDR1 is SQVTM, CDR2 ANQGSEA. The CDR3 DNA is TGCAGCGTTTCGGTTGGGACTAGCGGGGGCACCGGGGAGCTGTTTTTT. Protein product: CSVSVGTSGGTGELFF.

The V call is TRBV2, the J call TRBJ2-2, with 11 bases lining up with TRBD2. This CDR3 region has 18 residues. CDR1 and CDR2 (germline): SNHLY, FYNNEI. V gave up 3 bases and J gave up 8 bases; unmatched junction bases: 14. This CDR3 reads CASSDPSGGTIFAGELFF. CDR3 nucleotide sequence: TGTGCCAGCAGTGATCCTAGCGGGGGGACCATATTTGCTGGGGAGCTGTTTTTT.

The chain uses TRBV19 and TRBJ2-5; TRBD1 matches 10 bases. The germline gives CDR1 LNHDA, CDR2 SQIVND (reference sequence). J lost 5 bases, V lost 6 bases, and 9 bases had no gene match. The CDR3 runs 15 residues. In nucleotides, the CDR3 is TGTGCCAGTAGCACAGACAGGGGGCTTTGGGAGACCCAGTACTTC. The encoded protein is CASSTDRGLWETQYF.

The J gene is TRBJ2-2, the V gene TRBV18; possible D gene TRBD2, 7 bases. The germline gives CDR1 KGHSH, CDR2 LQKENI. With 1 base removed from V and 4 bases from J, the gap between germline ends came to 25 bases. The CDR3 is made up of 20 amino acids. CDR3 nucleotide sequence: TGTGCCAGCTCACCACTCAGGACTAGTGGGGGGCCCGCGAGCACCGGGGAGCTGTTTTTT. This codes for CASSPLRTSGGPASTGELFF.

CDR3 nucleotides: TGTGCCAGCAGCTTAAGAGGGACGACAGGGGCGTCCGGGGGCTACACCTTC. Encoded protein: CASSLRGTTGASGGYTF. The rearrangement uses TRBV7-8 and TRBJ1-2, with 8 bases that match TRBD1. The V and J ends lost 2 bases and 8 bases, in that order; junction bases with no gene match: 16. This CDR3 spans 17 amino acids. From germline, CDR1 is SGHVS and CDR2 FQNEAQ.

The CDR3 nucleotides read TGTGCCAGCAGCCAAGATTGGGGGGGGTCCCAAGAGACCCAGTACTTC. Translating gives CASSQDWGGSQETQYF. The gene calls are TRBV3-1 (or the pseudogene TRBV3-2) and TRBJ2-5; TRBD2 matches 7 bases. CDR1 is LGHDT and CDR2 is YNNKEL in the germline V gene (reference sequence). The CDR3 covers 16 residues. With 0 bases clipped from V and 1 base from J, the junction kept 5 bases outside the gene matches.

This sequence joins TRBV2 and TRBJ1-2; a weak D match, TRBD1 (5 bases). The CDR3 consists of 14 residues. CDR1 and CDR2 from the germline V gene are SNHLY and FYNNEI. V was shortened by 6 bases and J by 2 bases, with 13 bases between the two germline ends. CDR3 region: CASSLQVSNYGYTF. In DNA form, the CDR3 reads TGTGCCAGCAGCCTACAGGTCTCCAACTATGGCTACACCTTC.

The table lists this clone with a few counts. V usage is TRBV15 and J usage is TRBJ1-1, with TRBD1 matching 10 bases. The trim removed 1 base at V and 4 bases at J, leaving 3 bases unmatched. The length of the CDR3 is 15 residues. Germline values: CDR1 LNHNV, CDR2 YYDKDF (reference sequence). The CDR3 reads CATSRGRTGGTEAFF. CDR3 DNA sequence: TGTGCCACCAGCAGAGGTAGGACAGGGGGCACTGAAGCTTTCTTT. Looking up the rest from reference TRBV15 and TRBJ1-1 gives the full variable domain: DAMVIQNPRYQVTQFGKPVTLSCSQTLNHNVMYWYQQKSSQAPKLLFHYYDKDFNNEADTPDNFQSRRPNTSFCFLDIRSPGLGDTAMYLCATSRGRTGGTEAFFGQGTRLTVV.

The gene calls are TRBV5-1 and TRBJ1-1; 8 bases map to TRBD1. J was trimmed by 1 base and V by 3 bases; bases with no gene match: 2. CDR3 length equals 14 residues. Germline-derived CDR1 and CDR2 are SGHRS and YFSETQ. CDR3 amino acids: CASSSGQANTEAFF. CDR3 sequence (DNA): TGCGCCAGCAGCTCGGGACAGGCGAACACTGAAGCTTTCTTT.

This rearrangement joins TRBV7-9 to TRBJ1-2; D is perhaps TRBD1 (5 bases). CDR1 and CDR2 (germline): SEHNR, FQNEAQ (reference sequence). The CDR3 runs 14 residues. With 5 bases removed from V and 4 bases from J, the gap between germline ends came to 14 bases. CDR3 protein: CASSRGSGGYGYTF. The CDR3 coding sequence is TGTGCCAGCAGCCGAGGGTCGGGGGGCTATGGCTACACCTTC.

The chain joins TRBV6-5 to TRBJ1-2; TRBD1 aligns across 7 bases. Germline CDR1 reads MNHEY; CDR2 reads SVGAGI. The CDR3 loop spans 13 amino acids. J was trimmed by 4 bases and V by 6 bases; bases with no gene match: 5. The CDR3 loop reads CASSDRDGYGYTF. CDR3 DNA: TGTGCCAGCAGCGACAGGGATGGCTATGGCTACACCTTC.

The chain recombines TRBV6-5 with TRBJ1-3, with D maybe TRBD1 (6 bases). CDR1 and CDR2 (germline): MNHEY, SVGAGI. CDR3 size: 13 residues. Trimming pared 7 bases from V and 4 bases from J, leaving 11 bases between. The CDR3 nucleotides are TGTGCCAGCATCGCAGGGGCCGGAAACACCATATATTTT. Protein sequence: CASIAGAGNTIYF.

The V and J genes are TRBV29-1 and TRBJ1-2; 7 bases fit TRBD1. The CDR3 sequence is 13 residues long. V trimming: 6 bases; J trimming: 8 bases; junction bases outside the gene matches: 12. Germline CDR1 and CDR2: SQVTM and ANQGSEA. The CDR3, as DNA: TGCAGCGTGGGAGACAGGGCTCGATCCGGCTACACCTTC. Encoded protein: CSVGDRARSGYTF. Full variable domain (rest looked up from reference TRBV29-1 and TRBJ1-2): SAVISQKPSRDICQRGTSLTIQCQVDSQVTMMFWYRQQPGQSLTLIATANQGSEATYESGFVIDKFPISRPNLTFSTLTVSNMSPEDSSIYLCSVGDRARSGYTFGSGTRLTVV.

Of note for this clone: This sample includes further DNA sequences coding for the same CDR3. The V and J genes are TRBV5-1 and TRBJ1-2; D is undetermined. The CDR3 runs to 13 residues. The germline CDR1 and CDR2 sequences are SGHRS and YFSETQ. V was pared by 0 bases and J by 3 bases, with 6 bases between. The CDR3 DNA sequence: TGCGCCAGCAGCTTGGACGGAGACTATGGCTACACCTTC. Its translation is CASSLDGDYGYTF.

The rearrangement uses TRBV10-1 and TRBJ2-3; 9 nucleotides align to TRBD2. Trimming removed 8 bases from V and 4 bases from J; junction bases left unmatched: 10. Germline CDR1 is WNHNN and CDR2 is SYGVQD (reference sequence). The CDR3 is made up of 15 amino acids. The CDR3 loop reads CASRTSGGISDTQYF. CDR3 DNA sequence: TGCGCCAGCCGGACCAGCGGGGGGATTTCAGATACGCAGTATTTT.

The J gene is TRBJ1-1, the V gene TRBV5-1, with D maybe TRBD1 (5 bases). Germline V CDR1 and CDR2: SGHRS, YFSETQ. Trimming took off 7 bases at V and 0 bases at J, with 19 bases between the two ends. The CDR3 sequence is 16 residues long. CDR3 in DNA: TGCGCCAGCGGGGGGTTCAAACAGGCTATGAACACTGAAGCTTTCTTT. Translating it yields CASGGFKQAMNTEAFF.

This chain uses TRBV27 with TRBJ1-1, with 10 bases matching TRBD1. The CDR3 length is 18 residues. Trimming cost V 0 bases and J 3 bases; bases outside gene matches: 10. Per the germline V gene, CDR1 is MNHEY and CDR2 is SMNVEV (reference sequence). The CDR3 region is CASSLSGTGAPRDTEAFF. The CDR3, as DNA: TGTGCCAGCAGTTTATCCGGGACAGGGGCGCCAAGGGACACTGAAGCTTTCTTT.

The rearrangement links TRBV6-2 or TRBV6-3 to TRBJ2-2; 8 bases are shared with TRBD2. This CDR3 has 16 residues. The trim removed 2 bases at V and 7 bases at J, leaving 9 bases unmatched. Germline assignment: CDR1 MNHEY and CDR2 SVGEGT. CDR3 protein: CASSYLPGGVNGELFF. The CDR3 DNA reads TGTGCCAGCAGTTACCTCCCCGGGGGGGTGAACGGGGAGCTGTTTTTT.

The chain carries TRBV13 and TRBJ1-3, with 7 bases that match TRBD1. After removal of 6 bases from V and 4 bases from J, the junction contained 6 bases not matched to a gene. The CDR3 runs to 14 residues. Per germline, CDR1 PRHDT and CDR2 FYEKMQ (reference sequence). The CDR3 coding sequence is TGTGCCAGCAGACAGACAGGGCAGGGAAACACCATATATTTT. Protein sequence: CASRQTGQGNTIYF.

The CDR3 sequence is CASSSRGQFNTEAFF. CDR3 nucleotides: TGTGCCAGCAGTTCGCGTGGACAGTTTAACACTGAAGCTTTCTTT. This sequence joins TRBV27 and TRBJ1-1; TRBD1 might be the D (6 bases). The germline V gene has CDR1 MNHEY and CDR2 SMNVEV (reference sequence). The CDR3 sequence is 15 residues long. Trimming removed 4 bases from V and 2 bases from J, with 14 bases in between.

V gene TRBV27 combines with J gene TRBJ1-1; no definite D call. This CDR3 is 14 amino acids long. V lost 6 bases and J 6 bases, leaving 17 bases between the germline ends. Germline V gives CDR1 MNHEY, CDR2 SMNVEV (reference sequence). The CDR3 is CASSRAEEVAEAFF. The CDR3 DNA sequence: TGTGCCAGCAGCCGGGCGGAGGAAGTAGCTGAAGCTTTCTTT.

V and J are TRBV5-3 and TRBJ1-2; 7 bases are shared with TRBD1. TRBV5-3 is reported as an ORF; its role is uncertain. V was clipped by 3 bases and J by 5 bases; unmatched bases: 10. The CDR3 covers 15 residues. CDR3 DNA: TGTGCCAGAAGCTCTCGATCGGACAGGTATTATGGCTACACCTTC. This encodes CARSSRSDRYYGYTF.

This chain connects TRBV27 to TRBJ1-6; perhaps TRBD1 as D (6 bases). Trimming left V 8 bases short and J 10 bases short, with 18 bases between. CDR1 MNHEY and CDR2 SMNVEV come from the germline V gene (reference sequence). The CDR3 sequence is 14 residues long. DNA of the CDR3: TGTGCCAGCCGATCGGACAGCATGGGATCACCCCTCCACTTT. Protein product: CASRSDSMGSPLHF.

The V call is TRBV19, the J call TRBJ1-1; 9 bases align to TRBD1. Germline values: CDR1 LNHDA, CDR2 SQIVND (reference sequence). V lost 8 bases, J lost 1 base, and 2 bases stayed unmatched. The CDR3 is made up of 13 amino acids. The CDR3 spells CASQDRGNTEAFF. As DNA, the CDR3 is TGTGCCAGTCAGGACAGGGGGAACACTGAAGCTTTCTTT.

The V and J genes are TRBV6-6 and TRBJ1-4, with D hard to call. V lost 10 bases and J lost 7, with 19 bases in between. The CDR3 extends over 14 amino acids. The germline V gene has CDR1 MNHNY and CDR2 SVGAGI (reference sequence). The CDR3 loop reads CATYHPGLGEKLFF. The CDR3, as DNA: TGTGCCACCTATCACCCGGGGTTGGGTGAAAAACTGTTTTTT.

V gene TRBV5-1 combines with J gene TRBJ2-3, with 10 nucleotides matching TRBD1. The CDR3 length is 15 residues. Germline V lookup: CDR1 SGHRS, CDR2 YFSETQ. The ends lost 6 bases at V and 3 bases at J; junction bases unmatched: 7. CDR3 loop: CASNPRGQGTDTQYF. The CDR3 region has the DNA TGCGCCAGCAACCCTAGGGGACAGGGGACAGATACGCAGTATTTT.

The V gene is TRBV21-1, the J gene TRBJ2-1; the DNA was not used to check the table's D call, TRBD2. TRBV21-1 corresponds to a pseudogene. This CDR3 is built from 16 residues. CDR3 sequence: CASSKNPRGAGNEQFF. The CDR3 coding sequence is TGTGCCAGCAGCAAAAATCCGCGGGGGGCGGGGAATGAGCAGTTCTTC.